This note documents a single TCR beta chain sequence. These data come from a study of T cell responses to AZD1222 COVID-19 vaccine. Data came from immunoSEQ multiplex PCR; TCRdb stores just in-frame clones and leaves some out. The data contain fewer than 150,000 clones, roughly 91% of them singletons. The sequence was collected from an adult who received the AZD1222 COVID-19 vaccine. The material was peripheral blood, obtained 28 days after the second AZD1222 dose.

The CDR3 spells CASSQNEGNTIYF. The CDR3 bases are TGCGCCAGCAGCCAAAACGAGGGAAACACCATATATTTT. V and J are TRBV4-3 and TRBJ1-3; D unresolved. Per germline, CDR1 LGHNA and CDR2 YSLEER. Trimming cost V 2 bases and J 4 bases, with 6 bases left between them. This CDR3 comprises 13 residues.